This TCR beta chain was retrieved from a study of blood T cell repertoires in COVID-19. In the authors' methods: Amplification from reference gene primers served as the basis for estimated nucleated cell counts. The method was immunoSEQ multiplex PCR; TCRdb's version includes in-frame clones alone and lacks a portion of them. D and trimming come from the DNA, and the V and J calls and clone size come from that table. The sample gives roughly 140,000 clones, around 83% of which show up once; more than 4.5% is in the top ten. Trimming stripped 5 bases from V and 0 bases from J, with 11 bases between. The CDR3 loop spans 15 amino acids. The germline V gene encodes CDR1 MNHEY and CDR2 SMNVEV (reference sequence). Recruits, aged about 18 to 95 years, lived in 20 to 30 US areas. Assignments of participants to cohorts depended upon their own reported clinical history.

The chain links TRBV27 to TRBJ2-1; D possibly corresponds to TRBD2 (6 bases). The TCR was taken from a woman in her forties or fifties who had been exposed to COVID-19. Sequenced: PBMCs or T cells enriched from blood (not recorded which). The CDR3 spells CASSLGEDSYNEQFF. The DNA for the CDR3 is TGTGCCAGCAGTCTCGGGGAGGACTCCTACAATGAGCAGTTCTTC.